This entry lists 2 T cell receptor beta chains sequenced from one sample in a study of T cells in Graves' hyperthyroidism and ophthalmopathy (dated by TCRdb to about 2019). The library was obtained by multiplex PCR. The instrument given in TCRdb is Illumina HiSeq 2000. The TCR beta CDR3 regions were amplified from the RNA transcripts. A first-round RT-PCR of the TCR CDR3 used the HTBI primer set with the Qiagen OneStep RT-PCR kit. TCRdb cleaned the public reads at Q25 with fastp, built clones with MiXCR and kept in-frame beta chains. CDR3 protein sequences are deduplicated, and each keeps its most common genes and DNA. Within this sample are fewer than 650,000 distinct CDR3 sequences, with 40% to 50% of them counted one time only. Around two fifths of the sample is taken by the ten largest. What was sequenced was peripheral blood or thyroid tissue (not recorded which). All receptors come from an adult woman with Graves' disease, either hyperthyroidism or ophthalmopathy (not recorded which).

The rearrangement joins TRBV20-1 to TRBJ2-5; TRBD2 matches at 9 bases. The V segment lost 2 bases and the J segment 4 bases; nucleotides outside the gene matches: 11. This CDR3 region has 16 residues. Looked up from germline, CDR1 is DFQATT and CDR2 is SNEGSKA (reference sequence). The CDR3 nucleotides are TGCAGTGCTAGATCCGGGACTAGCTTGGGCGGAGAGACCCAGTACTTC. Residues: CSARSGTSLGGETQYF.

The chain employs TRBV28 and TRBJ1-2; D may be TRBD1 (6 bases). Trimming removed 5 bases from V and 3 bases from J, with 16 bases in between. The CDR3 is made up of 15 amino acids. CDR1 and CDR2 from the germline V gene are MDHEN and SYDVKM. CDR3 sequence: CASSQGGNRDYGYTF. CDR3 nucleotide sequence: TGTGCCAGCAGTCAAGGCGGAAACAGGGACTATGGCTACACCTTC.